This T cell receptor beta chain is from a study of T cells after yellow fever vaccination. Notes on the study in general: Although the secondary response was weaker, it peaked faster, at day 5 versus 15.

In germline, CDR1 is SQVTM, CDR2 ANQGSEA. CDR3 size: 16 residues. Trimming cost V 1 base and J 8 bases, with 21 bases left between them. In this sample, this clonotype turned up many times. Its antigen is not known. TCRdb called the 5' RACE reads again in MiXCR, with one record for every CDR3 protein. The sample holds almost 30,000 distinct CDR3 sequences; about 5% are singletons and the top ten take about 41%. Sequencing used CD8+ T cells sorted from PBMCs, obtained 10 days after the yellow fever booster vaccination. The chain links TRBV29-1 to TRBJ2-1; weak D call: TRBD2 (6 bases). The sequence was collected from a man under 40 who received the YFV17D yellow fever vaccine. CDR3 region: CSVEGVEGRGIDEQFF. The CDR3 nucleotides read TGCAGCGTTGAAGGAGTCGAAGGTCGCGGGATCGATGAGCAGTTCTTC.